The 9 T cell receptor beta chains given below trace back to one sample, sequenced in a study of cytomegalovirus exposure and HLA in healthy donors. The PCR used 60 Vbeta and 13 Jbeta primers. Profiling relied on immunoSEQ multiplex PCR, and the TCRdb table lists in-frame clones only, not all of them. The sample has about 160,000 clones; 70% to 85% are singletons. The specimen was PBMCs. All receptors come from a man aged 45 to 65 in good health and CMV-seropositive.

The rearrangement uses TRBV19 and TRBJ2-7, with 10 bases that match TRBD1. Looked up from germline, CDR1 is LNHDA and CDR2 is SQIVND (reference sequence). The CDR3 contains 14 residues. The ends lost 6 bases at V and 5 bases at J; junction bases unmatched: 7. In nucleotides, the CDR3 is TGTGCCAGTAGCCGCCGGGACAGGGGCCACGAGCAGTACGTC. The encoded protein is CASSRRDRGHEQYV.

The table lists this clone with a few counts. The chain couples TRBV21-1 to TRBJ2-7; TRBD2, the D gene given by the table, was not confirmed from the DNA. TRBV21-1 is shown as a pseudogene. The CDR3 has 15 amino acids. DNA for the CDR3: TGTGCCAGCAGCGAGTCAAGGCGGGAGATCTACGAGCAGTACGTC. Its translation is CASSESRREIYEQYV.

The CDR3 here is CASSSGGRVGEKLFF. CDR3 sequence (DNA): TGTGCCAGCAGCTCGGGGGGCAGGGTGGGAGAAAAACTGTTTTTT. The chain couples TRBV11-2 to TRBJ1-4; D may be TRBD1 (6 bases). This CDR3 spans 15 amino acids. Between the trimmed V and J ends, which lost 4 bases and 8 bases, there was a span of 17 bases. Germline V gene lookup returns CDR1 SGHAT and CDR2 FQNNGV. Using reference TRBV11-2 and TRBJ1-4 for the parts outside the CDR3, the full variable domain is EAGVAQSPRYKIIEKRQSVAFWCNPISGHATLYWYQQILGQGPKLLIQFQNNGVVDDSQLPKDRFSAERLKGVDSTLKIQPAKLEDSAVYLCASSSGGRVGEKLFFGSGTQLSVL.

The chain couples TRBV2 to TRBJ1-2, with 8 bases matching TRBD1. The CDR3 is 15 amino acids. Per germline, CDR1 SNHLY and CDR2 FYNNEI. J gave up 3 bases and V 6 bases, and 9 bases lay outside the gene matches. For the CDR3, the DNA is TGTGCCAGCAGGCCCGACAGGGGAAGGGACTATGGCTACACCTTC. This translates into CASRPDRGRDYGYTF.

A word on this clone: Additional DNA sequences in this sample encode the identical CDR3. The chain recombines TRBV5-1 with TRBJ1-5; D possibly corresponds to TRBD1 (5 bases). CDR3 length: 14 residues. V dropped 4 bases and J dropped 2 bases, with 10 bases sitting between them. From germline, CDR1 is SGHRS and CDR2 YFSETQ. CDR3 residues: CASSLEGGNQPQHF. The CDR3 coding sequence is TGCGCCAGCAGCCTGGAAGGGGGCAATCAGCCCCAGCATTTT. The full variable domain, in which reference TRBV5-1 and TRBJ1-5 provide the parts outside the CDR3, is KAGVTQTPRYLIKTRGQQVTLSCSPISGHRSVSWYQQTPGQGLQFLFEYFSETQRNKGNFPGRFSGRQFSNSRSEMNVSTLELGDSALYLCASSLEGGNQPQHFGDGTRLSIL.

The chain links TRBV4-1 to TRBJ2-7; TRBD1 is a possible D gene (6 bases). Germline values: CDR1 MGHRA, CDR2 YSYEKL. The CDR3 extends over 14 amino acids. Trimming shortened V by 2 bases and J by 3 bases, and 11 bases separated the two germline ends. This chain's CDR3 is CASSQNTGIYEQYF. CDR3 DNA: TGCGCCAGCAGCCAAAATACAGGGATCTACGAGCAGTACTTC.

V usage is TRBV19 and J usage is TRBJ1-2; D may be TRBD1 (5 bases). The germline V gene encodes CDR1 LNHDA and CDR2 SQIVND (reference sequence). V lost 6 bases and J lost 3, with 14 bases in between. The CDR3 has 14 amino acids. CDR3 amino acids: CASRPWGGDYGYTF. The CDR3 DNA sequence: TGTGCCAGTAGACCCTGGGGGGGTGACTATGGCTACACCTTC.

The CDR3 is CASSEAGGSYGYTF. DNA for the CDR3: TGTGCCAGCAGTGAAGCAGGGGGGAGCTATGGCTACACCTTC. The gene calls are TRBV6-4 and TRBJ1-2; 7 nucleotides agree with TRBD1. The V gene's germline CDR1 is MRHNA and CDR2 SNTAGT. This CDR3 spans 14 amino acids. V was pared by 3 bases and J by 4 bases, with 5 bases of the junction left unmatched.

DNA of the CDR3: TGTGCCAGCGATACGGGACAGGGGGCCGGGGAGCTGTTTTTT. Translation: CASDTGQGAGELFF. This chain connects TRBV2 to TRBJ2-2; TRBD1 matches 11 bases. Unmatched junction bases numbered 5, after V lost 8 bases and J lost 6 bases. The CDR3 totals 14 residues. CDR1 SNHLY and CDR2 FYNNEI come from the germline V gene.